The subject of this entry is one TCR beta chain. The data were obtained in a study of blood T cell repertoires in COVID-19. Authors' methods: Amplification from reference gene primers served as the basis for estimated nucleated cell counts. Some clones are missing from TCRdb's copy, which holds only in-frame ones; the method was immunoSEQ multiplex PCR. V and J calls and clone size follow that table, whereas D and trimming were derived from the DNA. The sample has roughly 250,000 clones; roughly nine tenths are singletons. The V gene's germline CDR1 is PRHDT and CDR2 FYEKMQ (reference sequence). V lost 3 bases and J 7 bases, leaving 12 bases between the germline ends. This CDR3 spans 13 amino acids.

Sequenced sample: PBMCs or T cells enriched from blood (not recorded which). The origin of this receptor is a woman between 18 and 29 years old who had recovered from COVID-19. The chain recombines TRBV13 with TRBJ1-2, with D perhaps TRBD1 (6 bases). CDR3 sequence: CASSLRGRPGYTF. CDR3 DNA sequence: TGTGCCAGCAGCTTGCGGGGGCGCCCTGGCTACACCTTC. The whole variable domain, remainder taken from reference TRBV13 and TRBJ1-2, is AAGVIQSPRHLIKEKRETATLKCYPIPRHDTVYWYQQGPGQDPQFLISFYEKMQSDKGSIPDRFSAQQFSDYHSELNMSSLELGDSALYFCASSLRGRPGYTFGSGTRLTVV.